Sequencing of this T cell receptor (beta chain) was carried out in a study of blood T cells in healthy people across ages. Findings and caveats of the study: Naive T cell percentage showed a strong correlation with TCR beta diversity.

Peripheral blood from each donor was collected in a volume of 8.5 to 10 milliliters. Sample-barcoded 5' priming and a J-beta primer mix drove a second PCR of roughly 6 to 12 cycles. One entry per CDR3 protein results from TCRdb running MiXCR on the 5' RACE reads. Seen here are some 800,000 distinct CDR3 sequences, around 45% observed once, and the top ten hold about a fifth. CDR3 length: 14 amino acids. In germline, CDR1 is ENHRY, CDR2 SYGVKD. V was pared by 3 bases and J by 4 bases, with 1 base of the junction left unmatched. A word on this clonotype: What it recognizes is unknown.

The clonotype was recovered from a man aged 55-75 years in good health. Sequencing used blood. This chain links TRBV10-3 with TRBJ2-1; 9 nucleotides match TRBD2. The CDR3 DNA reads TGTGCCATCAGTGATAGCGGGGGTTACAATGAGCAGTTCTTC. It translates to CAISDSGGYNEQFF.